Listed below are T cell receptor beta chains from one sample, sequenced in a study of cytomegalovirus exposure and HLA in healthy donors. Here immunoSEQ multiplex PCR was the method, and the copy in TCRdb shows in-frame clones only, minus some. The data contain some 120,000 clones, 80% of them seen just once; the ten biggest clones take up approximately 9%. The source material was PBMCs. The receptors were gathered from a man aged 25 to 40 in good health and CMV-seropositive. Each CDR3 is given with its conserved first and last residue. D genes are given only for firm matches. Size tells how often a clone was seen (once, few, many) or the class of an expanded clone, and some rows leave it out.

size: -; V: TRBV13; J: TRBJ1-2; D: -; DNA: TGTGCCAGCAGCTCCAGGGGTTTGGAATATGGCTACACCTTC; CDR3: CASSSRGLEYGYTF
size: -; V: TRBV19; J: TRBJ2-3; D: -; DNA: TGTGCCAGTAGTTCCCCCGGGGATACGCAGTATTTT; CDR3: CASSSPGDTQYF
size: -; V: TRBV13; J: TRBJ2-1; D: TRBD2; DNA: TGTGCCAGCAGCTCCAGGACTAGCGGGGTCCGGGATGAGCAGTTCTTC; CDR3: CASSSRTSGVRDEQFF
size: -; V: TRBV11-2; J: TRBJ1-2; D: TRBD1; DNA: TGTGCCAGCAGCTACGAAGGCAGGGGGTCGTATGGCTACACCTTC; CDR3: CASSYEGRGSYGYTF
size: -; V: TRBV11-2; J: TRBJ1-5; D: TRBD1; DNA: TGTGCCAGCAGCTTAGGCACAGGGGGAGATCAGCCCCAGCATTTT; CDR3: CASSLGTGGDQPQHF
size: -; V: TRBV7-8; J: TRBJ2-4; D: -; DNA: TGTGCCAGCAGCTTTTCCGGGTTCGACATTCAGTACTTC; CDR3: CASSFSGFDIQYF
size: -; V: TRBV6-4; J: TRBJ2-1; D: TRBD2; DNA: TGTGCCAGCAGTGAATCGGGGCTAGCGGGGTTGGATGAGCAGTTCTTC; CDR3: CASSESGLAGLDEQFF
size: once; V: TRBV9; J: TRBJ2-2; D: -; DNA: TGTGCCAGCAGCGGTTTATTGAGATCGAACCCGGGGGAGCTGTTTTTT; CDR3: CASSGLLRSNPGELFF
size: -; V: TRBV9; J: TRBJ1-6; D: -; DNA: TGTGCCAGCAGCGCCTCCTACTCCTATAATTCACCCCTCCACTTT; CDR3: CASSASYSYNSPLHF
size: -; V: TRBV5-4; J: TRBJ1-1; D: TRBD1; DNA: TGTGCCAGCAGCTCGGGACAGGGGGGAACTGAAGCTTTCTTT; CDR3: CASSSGQGGTEAFF
size: -; V: TRBV6-5; J: TRBJ1-2; D: -; DNA: TGTGCCAGCAGCCAGGAGGCGGGAGCTTTCTATGGCTACACCTTC; CDR3: CASSQEAGAFYGYTF
size: -; V: TRBV14; J: TRBJ1-3; D: -; DNA: TGTGCCAGCACCCTCTCGGTCAACTCTGGAAACACCATATATTTT; CDR3: CASTLSVNSGNTIYF
size: -; V: TRBV5-1; J: TRBJ2-1; D: -; DNA: TGCGCCAGCAGCTTGATCCCCGGGACTCCCTACAATGAGCAGTTCTTC; CDR3: CASSLIPGTPYNEQFF
size: -; V: TRBV27; J: TRBJ2-3; D: -; DNA: TGTGCCAGCAGTTCCTCTGGGGGCCATGATACGCAGTATTTT; CDR3: CASSSSGGHDTQYF
size: -; V: TRBV10-3; J: TRBJ1-2; D: TRBD1; DNA: TGTGCCATCAGTGCGATGACAGGGAACTATGGCTACACCTTC; CDR3: CAISAMTGNYGYTF
size: -; V: TRBV7-6; J: TRBJ2-1; D: -; DNA: TGTGCCAGCAGCTTAGTCATCGGGGATATTAACAATGAGCAGTTCTTC; CDR3: CASSLVIGDINNEQFF
size: -; V: TRBV19; J: TRBJ2-3; D: -; DNA: TGTGCCAGTAGTATAGTGGCAGGGCGAAGCACAGATACGCAGTATTTT; CDR3: CASSIVAGRSTDTQYF
size: -; V: TRBV29-1; J: TRBJ2-7; D: TRBD1; DNA: TGCAGCGTTGGTTTACCCGGGACAGCCTACGAGCAGTACTTC; CDR3: CSVGLPGTAYEQYF
size: -; V: TRBV2; J: TRBJ1-6; D: -; DNA: TGTGCCAGCAGTGAGGTGGAGAATTCACCCCTCCACTTT; CDR3: CASSEVENSPLHF
size: few; V: TRBV5-4; J: TRBJ1-1; D: TRBD1; DNA: TGTGCCAGCAGCTTTGGACAGGCCACTGAAGCTTTCTTT; CDR3: CASSFGQATEAFF
size: -; V: TRBV6-6; J: TRBJ1-4; D: -; DNA: TGTGCCAGCAGTTACCCAGGGGTGGATAATGAAAAACTGTTTTTT; CDR3: CASSYPGVDNEKLFF
size: -; V: TRBV11-2; J: TRBJ1-2; D: TRBD1; DNA: TGTGCCAGCAGCAGCGGACAGGGAAAGACTTTAACTGGCTACACCTTC; CDR3: CASSSGQGKTLTGYTF
size: -; V: TRBV19; J: TRBJ1-3; D: -; DNA: TGTGCCAGTAGTCATCTAGGAAACACCATATATTTT; CDR3: CASSHLGNTIYF
size: few; V: TRBV7-2; J: TRBJ2-3; D: TRBD2; DNA: TGTGCCAGCAGCCCGGTCGCGGGGGCAGATACGCAGTATTTT; CDR3: CASSPVAGADTQYF
size: -; V: TRBV11-3; J: TRBJ2-7; D: -; DNA: TGTGCCAGCAGCGAGGGACACTCCTACGAGCAGTACTTC; CDR3: CASSEGHSYEQYF
size: -; V: TRBV4-1; J: TRBJ2-7; D: TRBD2; DNA: TGCGCCAGCAGCCAAGAAGGTCGGGGGGGCGAGCAGTACTTC; CDR3: CASSQEGRGGEQYF
size: -; V: TRBV9; J: TRBJ2-5; D: -; DNA: TGTGCCAGCAGCGTAGGGACGGGGATACAAGAGACCCAGTACTTC; CDR3: CASSVGTGIQETQYF
size: -; V: TRBV10-3; J: TRBJ1-3; D: TRBD1; DNA: TGTGCCATCAGCCCCCGGGACAGGGAAGCTGGAAACACCATATATTTT; CDR3: CAISPRDREAGNTIYF
size: -; V: TRBV27; J: TRBJ2-7; D: TRBD1; DNA: TGTGCCAGCAGTTTAAAAAGGACAGGGGGCCCTTTTTACTACGAGCAGTACTTC; CDR3: CASSLKRTGGPFYYEQYF
size: -; V: TRBV19; J: TRBJ2-7; D: TRBD1; DNA: TGTGCCAGTAGTACCCTTTATATTTCGGACAGGGGATCCTCCTACGAGCAGTACTTC; CDR3: CASSTLYISDRGSSYEQYF
size: -; V: TRBV6-5; J: TRBJ1-1; D: -; DNA: TGTGCCAGCAGTTACTCGAGAGGGTCCGGGGTTGAAGCTTTCTTT; CDR3: CASSYSRGSGVEAFF
size: -; V: TRBV6-1; J: TRBJ2-5; D: -; DNA: TGTGCCAGCAGTGAAACAGCGGTAGAGACCCAGTACTTC; CDR3: CASSETAVETQYF
size: -; V: TRBV30; J: TRBJ2-1; D: -; DNA: TGTGCCTGGAGTGTACGTGGGGGGTTGTGGAATGAGCAGTTCTTC; CDR3: CAWSVRGGLWNEQFF
size: few; V: TRBV30; J: TRBJ2-5; D: -; DNA: TGTGCCTCCCACCGGGACAATCACGGAGAGACCCAGTACTTC; CDR3: CASHRDNHGETQYF
size: once; V: TRBV5-1; J: TRBJ2-1; D: -; DNA: TGCGCCAGCAGCTTGCACAGGGTAAATGAGCAGTTCTTC; CDR3: CASSLHRVNEQFF